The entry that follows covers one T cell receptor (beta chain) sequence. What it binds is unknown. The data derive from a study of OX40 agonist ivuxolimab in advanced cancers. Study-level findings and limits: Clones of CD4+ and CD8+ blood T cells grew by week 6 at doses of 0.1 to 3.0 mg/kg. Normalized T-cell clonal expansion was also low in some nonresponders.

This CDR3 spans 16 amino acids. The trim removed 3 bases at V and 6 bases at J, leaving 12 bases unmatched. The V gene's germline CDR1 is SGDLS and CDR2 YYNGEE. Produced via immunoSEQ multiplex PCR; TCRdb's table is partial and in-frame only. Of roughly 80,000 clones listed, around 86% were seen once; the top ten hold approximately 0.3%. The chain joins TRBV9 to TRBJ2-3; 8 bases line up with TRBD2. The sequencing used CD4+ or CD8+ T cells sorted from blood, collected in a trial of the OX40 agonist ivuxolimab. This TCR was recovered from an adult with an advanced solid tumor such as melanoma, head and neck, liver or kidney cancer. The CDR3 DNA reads TGTGCCAGCAGCGCCCAACCGGGACTAGACTCGGATACGCAGTATTTT. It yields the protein CASSAQPGLDSDTQYF. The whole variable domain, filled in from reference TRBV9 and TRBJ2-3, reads DSGVTQTPKHLITATGQRVTLRCSPRSGDLSVYWYQQSLDQGLQFLIQYYNGEERAKGNILERFSAQQFPDLHSELNLSSLELGDSALYFCASSAQPGLDSDTQYFGPGTRLTVL.